The 10 T cell receptor beta chains below come from one sample, sequenced in a study of tumor-infiltrating lymphocytes in primary liver carcinoma (dated by TCRdb to between 2016 and 2019). TRIzol reagent was used to extract blood RNA from unsorted whole blood, while the DNeasy Blood & Tissue kit provided the germline DNA. Sequencing instrument: Illumina HiSeq 2500. TCRbeta-specific cDNA was reverse-transcribed from about 500 ng total RNA using a constant-region primer and ProtoScript II reverse transcriptase. The TCRbeta libraries were prepared through three rounds of nested multiplex PCR following a slightly modified ARM-PCR procedure. The first two PCR rounds used multiplex TRBV1-TRBV30 forward primers with a Cbeta reverse primer, each for 10 cycles. The raw public reads went through TCRdb reprocessing: fastp at Q25, MiXCR clone calling, in-frame beta chains kept. Rows are combined by CDR3 protein, so each entry shows the most common genes and DNA. Here the sample has just over 300,000 distinct CDR3 sequences; roughly 60% occur a single time. More than 15% of the sample comes from the top ten.

Sequencing was done on a sample of peripheral blood. The receptors originated from a woman aged 25 to 39 with primary liver carcinoma and hepatitis B virus infection.

Concerning this clonotype itself: At one end the junction does not follow the germline gene, possibly because of a read error. The genes are TRBV6-5 and TRBJ2-7; 10 nucleotides align to TRBD2. The CDR3 is 14 residues long. Germline CDR1 and CDR2: MNHEY and SVGAGI. The CDR3 region has the DNA TGTGCCAGCAGTAACTCACTAGCGGGATACGAGCAGTACTTC. Residues: CASSNSLAGYEQYF.

On this clonotype itself: In this CDR3 the conserved last residue, phenylalanine or tryptophan, is missing, so a read error is likely. J is TRBJ2-2 and V is TRBV11-1; the D gene is possibly TRBD1 (5 bases). Germline V gene lookup returns CDR1 SGHAT and CDR2 FQDESV (reference sequence). CDR3 length: 12 amino acids. CDR3 loop: CASSPGPGELFI. Here the CDR3 DNA reads TGTGCTAGCAGTCCAGGGCCCGGGGAGCTGTTTATT.

The gene calls are TRBV12-3 or TRBV12-4 and TRBJ2-3; the D is unclear. The CDR3 is made up of 15 amino acids. V was clipped by 7 bases and J by 1 base, with 15 bases between them. The CDR3 region has the DNA TGTGCCAGCATCCATAGTGTAACAGGCACAGATACGCAGTATTTT. As protein: CASIHSVTGTDTQYF.

The table lists this clonotype with a count of one. Being one base from a much bigger clone, this may be a read error. V and J are TRBV12-3 or TRBV12-4 and TRBJ1-6, with D possibly matching TRBD1 (6 bases). The CDR3 consists of 14 residues. This CDR3 reads CVSSLTGRRSPLHF. CDR3 in DNA: TGTGTCAGCAGTTTAACAGGGCGTCGGTCACCCCTCCACTTT.

About this clonotype: This clone may be a read error of a much larger clone one base away. The chain couples TRBV6-6 to TRBJ2-7; D gene uncertain. The CDR3 spans 11 residues. The germline V gene has CDR1 MNHNY and CDR2 SVGAGI (reference sequence). The V and J ends lost 6 bases and 7 bases respectively, with 10 bases between them. CDR3 amino acids: CASSHTEEQYF. The CDR3 region has the DNA TGTGCCAGCAGCCATACGGAAGAGCAGTACTTC.

On this clonotype itself: At one boundary the junction diverges from the germline segment, which might be a read error. The chain recombines TRBV5-4 with TRBJ2-3; 9 bases are shared with TRBD1. Germline CDR1 SGHNT, CDR2 YYREEE (reference sequence). The CDR3 is 16 residues long. CDR3 loop: CASSSRTGASIDTQYF. For the CDR3, the DNA is TGTGCCAGCAGCTCCCGGACAGGGGCTAGCATAGATACGCAGTATTTT. Together with reference TRBV5-4 and TRBJ2-3, the CDR3 gives the full variable domain: ETGVTQSPTHLIKTRGQQVTLRCSSQSGHNTVSWYQQALGQGPQFIFQYYREEENGRGNFPPRFSGLQFPNYSSELNVNALELDDSALYLCASSSRTGASIDTQYFGPGTRLTVL.

This clonotype was seen at least ten times. CDR3 sequence: CASSEQQGFGGYTF. The CDR3 region has the DNA TGTGCCAGCAGCGAACAACAGGGGTTTGGTGGCTACACCTTC. The chain employs TRBV11-2 and TRBJ1-2; 7 nucleotides line up with TRBD1. Germline V gene lookup returns CDR1 SGHAT and CDR2 FQNNGV. Unmatched junction bases numbered 10, after V lost 5 bases and J lost 7 bases. The CDR3 is made up of 14 amino acids.

This clonotype was observed many times. The chain links TRBV12-3 or TRBV12-4 to TRBJ2-1; 9 bases match TRBD1. V was pared by 5 bases and J by 10 bases, with 15 bases of the junction left unmatched. CDR3 length: 16 residues. CDR3 DNA: TGTGCCAGCAGTCCCGCAGGGACAGGGAAGAGGTACGAGCAGTTCTTC. It encodes CASSPAGTGKRYEQFF.

A note on this clonotype: Lacking the conserved final phenylalanine or tryptophan, this CDR3 likely reflects a read error. This chain joins TRBV29-1 and TRBJ1-1; possibly TRBD1 for D (5 bases). This CDR3 comprises 14 residues. Trimming left V 4 bases short and J 4 bases short, with 16 bases between. Germline V gene sequence: CDR1 SQVTM, CDR2 ANQGSEA. In DNA, the CDR3 is TGCAGCGTTGTACCGGGGAGGGGACCCACTGAAGCTTTCATT. Its protein is CSVVPGRGPTEAFI.

The chain recombines TRBV28 with TRBJ2-1, with D possibly being TRBD2 (6 bases). The CDR3 is made up of 17 amino acids. CDR1 is MDHEN and CDR2 is SYDVKM in the germline V gene. Trimming shortened V by 5 bases and J by 2 bases, and 19 bases separated the two germline ends. The CDR3 loop reads CASSRSPSSVAYNEQFF. The CDR3 DNA follows: TGTGCCAGCAGTCGGAGCCCTTCTAGCGTAGCCTACAATGAGCAGTTCTTC.